The sequence of this T cell receptor (beta chain) was determined in a study of blood T cells in healthy people across ages. Findings and limits, study-wide: Donor CMV status, an unknown factor, possibly confounded changes in expanded clonotypes. Compared with aged donors, long-lived donors showed fewer expanded clones, suggesting selection.

It was with a sample-barcoded 5' primer and a J-beta primer mix that a second PCR of about 6 to 11 cycles was run. From the 5' RACE reads, TCRdb called clonotypes with MiXCR, one entry per CDR3 protein. The repertoire has about a million distinct CDR3 sequences, 51% of them found once; the top ten carry roughly a fifth. A note on this clonotype: Its antigen remains unknown.

Trimming stripped 6 bases from V and 7 bases from J, with 10 bases between. Germline CDR1 SQVTM, CDR2 ANQGSEA. CDR3 length: 11 amino acids. This receptor was taken from an older woman in good health. Sequenced: blood. The chain has TRBV29-1 and TRBJ1-5, with a tentative D call TRBD1 (5 bases). In DNA, the CDR3 is TGCAGCGTCCAGGGTCCACAGCCCCAGCATTTT. Encoded protein: CSVQGPQPQHF.